The T cell receptor beta chain under discussion was sequenced for a study of IL-17A CD8 T cells in psoriatic arthritis synovium. Turning to the overall study: The goal of the study was to define the phenotype, molecular profile and function of synovial IL-17A+CD8+ T cells in psoriatic arthritis pathogenesis.

On this clone: It lacks a known antigen. Base qualities are not at hand, and no much larger clone is one base apart.

After DNA extraction (Qiagen), TCRbeta V-D-J rearrangements underwent bias-controlled amplification and then high-throughput sequencing (immunoSEQ; Adaptive Biotech). In the paper's pipeline: Productive sequences were analyzed at sequence level using the immunoSEQ Analyzer platform. Clonality was calculated as 1 minus Pielou's evenness, so values run from 0 (highly polyclonal) up to 1 (monoclonal). The Morisita index, ranging from 0 (no similarity) to 1 (complete similarity), was used to quantify repertoire overlap between subsets. TCRdb provides this immuneACCESS table in a form limited to in-frame rearrangements. Some clones are lacking; in checked studies, under half of them reflect an unresolved V gene, and why the rest are absent is not known. That table supplies the V and J calls and clone size; D and trimming were determined from the DNA. The sample data list thousands of clones, and about two thirds of these were observed just once. The ten biggest clones cover about 10% of the sample.

CDR1 and CDR2, per the germline V gene (reference sequence), are MNHEY and SMNVEV. Inclusive of the bounding cysteine and phenylalanine, the CDR3 is 20 residues long. The CDR3 DNA has 60 bases and is translated from base 1. Trimming removed 5 bases from V and 0 bases from J; the gene matches leave 15 bases unexplained. CD3+ T cells were isolated magnetically, stimulated for around 1.5 hours with PMA and ionomycin, and then labeled using IL-17A and IFNgamma cytokine secretion assays. Synovial fluid effusions were aspirated from the actively inflamed joints of patients with psoriatic arthritis. Memory CD8+ T cells in synovial fluid were sorted patient by patient into Tc17 (IL-17A+) cells, bulk memory cells and Tc1 (IL-17A-IFNgamma+) cells in order to compare their TCR repertoires. The psoriatic arthritis patients fulfilled the Classification of Psoriatic Arthritis Study Group (CASPAR) criteria. After counterstaining with viability dye plus anti-CD3, CD8, CD14 and CD4 antibodies, the cytokine-secreting cells were sorted on a BD FACSAria. A few patients with psoriatic arthritis provided sorted synovial fluid CD8+ T cell subsets that underwent TCRbeta sequencing. Synovial fluid mononuclear cells were isolated using Lymphoprep and were cryopreserved in liquid nitrogen prior to use. The medium used for cryopreservation was made up of approximately 50% fetal calf serum and around 10% dimethyl sulfoxide.

Study-wide conclusions, independent of this receptor: Cells were obtained from synovial fluid rather than synovial tissue, because no psoriatic arthritis synovial tissue samples were available. In a couple of patients, many Tc17 clones were shared with the synovial Tc1 population, giving Morisita overlap indices above 0.75. Only a few patients were covered by TCR sequencing, and this limited sample size was acknowledged by the authors. Although most synovial CD8+ subsets stayed polyclonal, some individual clones made up over 4.5% of the repertoire.

The sample taken for sequencing was IFN-gamma+ CD8+ T cells from synovial fluid. Interpreted using the paper, the cell subset or site label stands for: IL-17A-IFNgamma+ memory CD8+ (Tc1) cells. The TCR was taken from a human donor with psoriatic arthritis. The V and J genes are TRBV27 and TRBJ2-1; the central 11 bases match TRBD2. DNA sequence: TGTGCCAGCAGTACCACCCCCGGGACTAGCGGAAGTCGCTCCTACAATGAGCAGTTCTTC. This is translated as CASSTTPGTSGSRSYNEQFF.